This T cell receptor beta chain derives from a study of blood T cell repertoires in COVID-19. Study-wide background: COVID-19 samples, acute and convalescent, were from the United States, Italy and Spain. The analysed material was cDNA or gDNA that came from T cells, B-cell-depleted T cells, or PBMCs.

Germline V CDR1 and CDR2: MNHEY, SVGAGI. The CDR3 runs to 13 residues. With 7 bases clipped from V and 6 bases from J, the junction kept 3 bases outside the gene matches. Original processing notes: Amplification with reference gene primers provided the estimates of nucleated cell counts. Only in-frame clones appear in the TCRdb table, and some are missing; sequencing was by immunoSEQ multiplex PCR. V and J calls and clone size follow that table, whereas D and trimming were derived from the DNA. The data show 350,000 to 450,000 clones, approximately 81% seen once. Sample: peripheral blood. This clonotype was obtained from a woman aged 18-30 years with acute or convalescent COVID-19. The genes are TRBV6-5 and TRBJ2-4, with 10 positions matching TRBD2. CDR3 in amino acids: CASKREGSNIQYF. The CDR3 DNA sequence: TGTGCCAGCAAGCGGGAGGGGTCAAACATTCAGTACTTC.